One sample yielded the 26 T cell receptor beta chains listed below, sequenced in a study of long-term antiretroviral therapy in people with HIV. Running of the v3.0 immunoSEQ assay took place at survey level. Sequenced by immunoSEQ multiplex PCR; TCRdb stores in-frame clones only, minus some. Among about 30,000 clones listed, 95% were seen once. Sequenced material: unsorted PBMCs, taken 5.3 years after starting antiretroviral therapy. The origin of the receptors is a man in his thirties or forties with HIV.

J is TRBJ2-7 and V is TRBV19, with a tentative D call TRBD2 (6 bases). CDR3 length equals 15 residues. Trimming took 1 base from V and 2 from J, leaving 12 bases between them. From germline, CDR1 is LNHDA and CDR2 SQIVND (reference sequence). The chain's CDR3 is CASSIGLGGTYEQYF. CDR3 DNA sequence: TGTGCCAGTAGTATAGGGCTCGGAGGGACCTACGAGCAGTACTTC.

The chain links TRBV5-4 to TRBJ1-2; 7 nucleotides align to TRBD1. J gave up 4 bases and V 0 bases, and 3 bases lay outside the gene matches. This CDR3 spans 14 amino acids. CDR1 SGHNT and CDR2 YYREEE come from the germline V gene (reference sequence). This CDR3 reads CASSLAPGGYGYTF. CDR3 DNA sequence: TGTGCCAGCAGCTTGGCTCCAGGGGGCTATGGCTACACCTTC.

This clone was counted once. The chain uses TRBV27 and TRBJ2-3; D remains ambiguous. Germline CDR1 MNHEY, CDR2 SMNVEV (reference sequence). Trimming removed 7 bases at V and 8 bases at J, with 10 bases between. The CDR3 covers 11 residues. The CDR3 region is CASIIGPTQYF. The DNA of the CDR3 is TGTGCCAGCATAATCGGACCTACGCAGTATTTT.

The chain is built from TRBV4-1 and TRBJ2-2; no clear D gene. Deletions cut 2 bases from V and 7 bases from J, with 17 bases between. The CDR3 contains 16 residues. Germline CDR1 is MGHRA and CDR2 is YSYEKL. DNA of the CDR3: TGCGCCAGCAGCCAAACGTTCCCCCCTCCTGGCGGGGAGCTGTTTTTT. The encoded protein is CASSQTFPPPGGELFF.

This chain links TRBV5-1 with TRBJ2-7, with D possibly being TRBD2 (5 bases). V lost 0 bases, J lost 2 bases, and 12 bases lay in between. CDR1 is SGHRS, CDR2 YFSETQ, per germline. This CDR3 region has 15 residues. CDR3 residues: CASSLGERIPYEQYF. The CDR3 DNA is TGCGCCAGCAGCTTGGGGGAGCGGATACCCTACGAGCAGTACTTC.

The chain recombines TRBV10-3 with TRBJ2-7, with 8 bases identical to TRBD2. Germline CDR1 reads ENHRY; CDR2 reads SYGVKD. This CDR3 comprises 13 residues. V dropped 7 bases and J dropped 5; count of bases not matched to a gene: 7. The CDR3 reads CAINGGRQDEQYF. CDR3 DNA sequence: TGTGCCATCAACGGCGGGAGGCAGGACGAGCAGTACTTC.

The chain couples TRBV4-1 to TRBJ1-5; no firm D call. V was shortened by 5 bases and J by 1 base, with 9 bases between the two germline ends. Looked up from germline, CDR1 is MGHRA and CDR2 is YSYEKL. CDR3 size: 14 residues. The CDR3 loop is CASSGGGSNQPQHF. The DNA for the CDR3 is TGCGCCAGCAGCGGAGGAGGGAGCAATCAGCCCCAGCATTTT.

This clone occurred once. The chain recombines TRBV9 with TRBJ2-6, with D possibly TRBD1 on 6 matching bases. The ends were cut back, 2 bases at V and 2 bases at J, with 14 bases in the middle. The germline CDR1 and CDR2 sequences are SGDLS and YYNGEE. The CDR3 length is 17 residues. The CDR3 protein is CASSVNREGAGANVLTF. In DNA, the CDR3 is TGTGCCAGCAGCGTTAACAGGGAAGGGGCTGGGGCCAACGTCCTGACTTTC. The complete variable domain, with remaining parts taken from reference TRBV9 and TRBJ2-6, reads DSGVTQTPKHLITATGQRVTLRCSPRSGDLSVYWYQQSLDQGLQFLIQYYNGEERAKGNILERFSAQQFPDLHSELNLSSLELGDSALYFCASSVNREGAGANVLTFGAGSRLTVL.

The rearrangement joins TRBV27 to TRBJ2-7, with D unclear. V dropped 3 bases and J dropped 1 base, with 10 bases sitting between them. Germline V gives CDR1 MNHEY, CDR2 SMNVEV (reference sequence). The CDR3 has 14 amino acids. The CDR3 reads CASSLSSFSYEQYF. The CDR3 bases are TGTGCCAGCAGTTTGTCGAGTTTTTCCTACGAGCAGTACTTC.

CDR3 nucleotides: TGTGCCAGCAGCCGACTAGCGGGAGAACTCGAGCAGTACTTC. Residues: CASSRLAGELEQYF. This sequence joins TRBV11-2 and TRBJ2-7; 12 nucleotides match TRBD2. This CDR3 region has 14 residues. V trimming: 5 bases; J trimming: 6 bases; junction bases outside the gene matches: 5. CDR1 and CDR2 (germline): SGHAT, FQNNGV.

The chain's CDR3 is CASRPGPSGYGYTF. The DNA of the CDR3 is TGTGCCAGCAGACCAGGACCGTCCGGCTATGGCTACACCTTC. The rearrangement links TRBV7-2 to TRBJ1-2; D is undetermined. The CDR3 consists of 14 residues. In germline, CDR1 is SGHTA, CDR2 FQGNSA. Trimming took 6 bases from V and 4 from J, leaving 15 bases between them. The variable domain in full, with the rest retrieved from reference TRBV7-2 and TRBJ1-2, is GAGVSQSPSNKVTEKGKDVELRCDPISGHTALYWYRQSLGQGLEFLIYFQGNSAPDKSGLPSDRFSAERTGGSVSTLTIQRTQQEDSAVYLCASRPGPSGYGYTFGSGTRLTVV.

The chain joins TRBV10-3 to TRBJ2-1; D gene ambiguous. The CDR3 has 12 amino acids. V was shortened by 10 bases and J by 4 bases, with 11 bases between the two germline ends. The germline V gene has CDR1 ENHRY and CDR2 SYGVKD. The CDR3 here is CATLDGYNEQFF. CDR3 sequence (DNA): TGTGCCACCCTAGACGGGTACAATGAGCAGTTCTTC.

The chain employs TRBV6-5 and TRBJ2-2, with D perhaps matching TRBD2 (6 bases). CDR1 MNHEY and CDR2 SVGAGI come from the germline V gene. The length of the CDR3 is 12 residues. Trimming stripped 6 bases from V and 6 bases from J, with 8 bases between. The CDR3 spells CASSGGAGELFF. The CDR3 bases are TGTGCCAGCAGCGGAGGGGCCGGGGAGCTGTTTTTT.

The chain couples TRBV6-1 to TRBJ1-2; possibly TRBD1 for D (5 bases). CDR1 and CDR2 from the germline V gene are MNHNS and SASEGT. The CDR3 is 14 amino acids. The V and J ends lost 0 bases and 4 bases respectively, with 9 bases between them. CDR3 in amino acids: CASSEARGLYGYTF. The CDR3 DNA is TGTGCCAGCAGTGAAGCGCGGGGCCTCTATGGCTACACCTTC.

On this clone: In the same sample, other DNA sequences code for this CDR3. CDR3 DNA: TGTGCCAGCAGCTTGGCCCCAGCAGGGGGCAGGGAGACCCAGTACTTC. Protein product: CASSLAPAGGRETQYF. The chain joins TRBV5-6 to TRBJ2-5; 8 nucleotides line up with TRBD1. The germline gives CDR1 SGHDT, CDR2 YYEEEE. Trimming removed 0 bases from V and 5 bases from J; junction bases left unmatched: 9. This CDR3 contains 16 residues.

The count of this clone is one. The rearrangement links TRBV19 to TRBJ1-1; 12 positions match TRBD1. V lost 7 bases, J lost 6 bases, and 6 bases stayed unmatched. The CDR3 runs 14 residues. Looked up from germline, CDR1 is LNHDA and CDR2 is SQIVND (reference sequence). CDR3 protein: CASKPRDRGPEAFF. The CDR3 coding sequence is TGTGCCAGTAAGCCACGGGACAGGGGGCCTGAAGCTTTCTTT.

This chain connects TRBV6-5 to TRBJ1-2; D is possibly TRBD1 (6 bases). Germline V gene sequence: CDR1 MNHEY, CDR2 SVGAGI. The V end was cut by 5 bases, the J end by 8 bases, with 9 bases between. The CDR3 contains 11 residues. CDR3 nucleotides: TGTGCCAGCAGTCGGCAGGGGGGCTACACCTTC. Translation gives CASSRQGGYTF.

The chain carries TRBV9 and TRBJ2-7; TRBD2 agrees at 9 bases. The germline V gene has CDR1 SGDLS and CDR2 YYNGEE. V lost 2 bases to trimming and J lost 5 bases; unmatched junction nucleotides: 2. This CDR3 spans 13 amino acids. CDR3 residues: CASSVSGSNEQYF. The CDR3 DNA is TGTGCCAGCAGCGTTAGCGGGAGCAACGAGCAGTACTTC.

V is TRBV27 and J is TRBJ2-1; D is uncertain. This CDR3 spans 17 amino acids. Per germline, CDR1 MNHEY and CDR2 SMNVEV (reference sequence). Trimming shortened V by 6 bases and J by 5 bases, and 23 bases separated the two germline ends. CDR3: CASSMALLSTYNNEQFF. CDR3 bases: TGTGCCAGCAGCATGGCCCTACTATCAACCTACAACAATGAGCAGTTCTTC.

The chain links TRBV2 to TRBJ2-1; D unclear. Trimming took off 4 bases at V and 10 bases at J, with 5 bases between the two ends. CDR1 SNHLY and CDR2 FYNNEI come from the germline V gene. This CDR3 is 10 amino acids long. CDR3 DNA: TGTGCCAGCAGTGGGTGGGAGCAGTTCTTC. Translating gives CASSGWEQFF.

The rearrangement uses TRBV5-1 and TRBJ1-5, with 9 positions matching TRBD1. This CDR3 has 16 amino acids. V shed 3 bases, J shed 5 bases, and the junction held 9 bases outside the gene matches. The germline V gene has CDR1 SGHRS and CDR2 YFSETQ. The CDR3 DNA follows: TGCGCCAGCAGCTATATGACCACAGGGGGCGATCAGCCCCAGCATTTT. The encoded protein is CASSYMTTGGDQPQHF.

The chain links TRBV19 to TRBJ2-7, with D possibly being TRBD1 or TRBD2 (5 bases each). Looked up from germline, CDR1 is LNHDA and CDR2 is SQIVND (reference sequence). V was pared by 4 bases and J by 4 bases, with 20 bases between. The CDR3 has 16 amino acids. This chain's CDR3 is CASSKQGTGTIYEQYF. The CDR3 bases are TGTGCCAGTAGTAAACAAGGTACCGGGACCATATACGAGCAGTACTTC.

The gene calls are TRBV6-1 and TRBJ2-7; a weak D match, TRBD2 (5 bases). V lost 8 bases, J lost 3 bases, and 17 bases lay in between. The CDR3 runs to 14 residues. CDR1 is MNHNS and CDR2 is SASEGT in the germline V gene. CDR3 protein: CASFSYDGLYEQYF. CDR3 DNA sequence: TGTGCCAGCTTCTCCTATGACGGACTCTACGAGCAGTACTTC.

V and J are TRBV25-1 and TRBJ1-5; tentatively, D is TRBD1 (6 bases). CDR1 and CDR2 (germline): MGHDK, SYGVNS. V was shortened by 5 bases and J by 7 bases, with 15 bases between the two germline ends. CDR3 length: 14 residues. The CDR3 bases are TGTGCCAGCAGTTCAGGGGCCTTTATCCAGCCCCAGCATTTT. Amino acid sequence: CASSSGAFIQPQHF.

This clone appeared once. The genes are TRBV7-9 and TRBJ2-1; D might be TRBD1 (5 bases). Germline values: CDR1 SEHNR, CDR2 FQNEAQ (reference sequence). Deletions cut 9 bases from V and 7 bases from J, with 10 bases between. The CDR3 runs to 11 residues. CDR3 nucleotide sequence: TGTGCCAGTCCTGCAGGGAATGAGCAGTTCTTC. Its protein is CASPAGNEQFF.

The rearrangement joins TRBV5-6 to TRBJ1-2, with a possible D match to TRBD1 (6 bases). The CDR3 has 16 residues. CDR1 is SGHDT and CDR2 is YYEEEE in the germline V gene. The V and J ends lost 0 bases and 8 bases respectively, with 20 bases between them. The CDR3 nucleotides are TGTGCCAGCAGCTTGGAGTGGGACACACGTCCGGGAGGCTACACCTTC. Translated, it gives CASSLEWDTRPGGYTF.